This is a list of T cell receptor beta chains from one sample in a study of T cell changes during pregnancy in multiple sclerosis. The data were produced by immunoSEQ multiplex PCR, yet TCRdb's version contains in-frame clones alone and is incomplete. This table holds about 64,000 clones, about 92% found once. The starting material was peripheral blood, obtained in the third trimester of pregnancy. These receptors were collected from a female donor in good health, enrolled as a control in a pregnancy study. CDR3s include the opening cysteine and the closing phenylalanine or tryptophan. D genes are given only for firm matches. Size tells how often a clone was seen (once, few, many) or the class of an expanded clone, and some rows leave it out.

CDR3nt: TGTGCCAGTAGTCTTGGACTAGCCTCAGATACGCAGTATTTT
CDR3aa: CASSLGLASDTQYF
j_gene: TRBJ2-3
abundance: .
d_gene: TRBD2
v_gene: TRBV19

CDR3nt: TGTGCCAGCAGCGTAGGGGGGGGTAGTGTCACTGAAGCTTTCTTT
CDR3aa: CASSVGGGSVTEAFF
j_gene: TRBJ1-1
abundance: .
d_gene: .
v_gene: TRBV9

CDR3nt: TGTGCCAGCAGTTCGCTTCGAGGCGGGGGCTACACCGGGGAGCTGTTTTTT
CDR3aa: CASSSLRGGGYTGELFF
j_gene: TRBJ2-2
abundance: .
d_gene: .
v_gene: TRBV11-2

CDR3nt: TGTGCCAGCAGCTTGGGGGGCACTAGCGGGAGATTTAGCCACGAGCAGTACTTC
CDR3aa: CASSLGGTSGRFSHEQYF
j_gene: TRBJ2-7
abundance: .
d_gene: TRBD2
v_gene: TRBV7-2

CDR3nt: TGTGCCAGCAGCCAAGGCGTGGGGGCCGCCCGGAGAGAAGCTTTCTTT
CDR3aa: CASSQGVGAARREAFF
j_gene: TRBJ1-1
abundance: .
d_gene: .
v_gene: TRBV4-2

CDR3nt: TGTGCCAGCAGCCTAGCGTCGGGTGAGCAGTTCTTC
CDR3aa: CASSLASGEQFF
j_gene: TRBJ2-1
abundance: .
d_gene: .
v_gene: TRBV11-2

CDR3nt: TGCAGCGTCGAGGGACAGGGTACCTACGAGCAGTACTTC
CDR3aa: CSVEGQGTYEQYF
j_gene: TRBJ2-7
abundance: .
d_gene: TRBD1
v_gene: TRBV29-1

CDR3nt: TGTGCCAGCTCACCAGACGGTACAGGGCTGGCGAACACTGAAGCTTTCTTT
CDR3aa: CASSPDGTGLANTEAFF
j_gene: TRBJ1-1
abundance: .
d_gene: .
v_gene: TRBV18

CDR3nt: TGTGCCAGCAGCCTCACAGGGGGCACTGAAGCTTTCTTT
CDR3aa: CASSLTGGTEAFF
j_gene: TRBJ1-1
abundance: .
d_gene: TRBD1
v_gene: TRBV6-5

CDR3nt: TGTGCCAGCAGCCTCGGACAGGGGGGGTACGAGCAGTACTTC
CDR3aa: CASSLGQGGYEQYF
j_gene: TRBJ2-7
abundance: .
d_gene: TRBD1
v_gene: TRBV28

CDR3nt: TGTGCCTGGAGCCCACTGACCGGACAGGGTGGTTCCGAGCAGTACTTC
CDR3aa: CAWSPLTGQGGSEQYF
j_gene: TRBJ2-7
abundance: .
d_gene: TRBD1
v_gene: TRBV30

CDR3nt: TGTGCCAGCAGGCCCTCGGACAGGACCAATCAGCCCCAGCATTTT
CDR3aa: CASRPSDRTNQPQHF
j_gene: TRBJ1-5
abundance: .
d_gene: TRBD1
v_gene: TRBV28

CDR3nt: TGTGCCAGCAGTGAGATTGCGGAGCTCACCGGGGAGCTGTTTTTT
CDR3aa: CASSEIAELTGELFF
j_gene: TRBJ2-2
abundance: .
d_gene: .
v_gene: TRBV6-4

CDR3nt: TGTGCCAGCAGGGGCAGGGGCGTCGGGGAGCTGTTTTTT
CDR3aa: CASRGRGVGELFF
j_gene: TRBJ2-2
abundance: once
d_gene: .
v_gene: TRBV25-1

CDR3nt: TGTGCCAGCAACAACATAGGGGGGGCGGGGGGCTACACCTTC
CDR3aa: CASNNIGGAGGYTF
j_gene: TRBJ1-2
abundance: once
d_gene: .
v_gene: TRBV5-4

CDR3nt: TGTGCCAGCAGCTTTCTGACAGGAAATCAGCCCCAGCATTTT
CDR3aa: CASSFLTGNQPQHF
j_gene: TRBJ1-5
abundance: .
d_gene: .
v_gene: TRBV5-5

CDR3nt: TGTGCCAGCAGTGTCAGAGGGAGGGAGGGCAATCAGCCCCAGCATTTT
CDR3aa: CASSVRGREGNQPQHF
j_gene: TRBJ1-5
abundance: .
d_gene: .
v_gene: TRBV6-4